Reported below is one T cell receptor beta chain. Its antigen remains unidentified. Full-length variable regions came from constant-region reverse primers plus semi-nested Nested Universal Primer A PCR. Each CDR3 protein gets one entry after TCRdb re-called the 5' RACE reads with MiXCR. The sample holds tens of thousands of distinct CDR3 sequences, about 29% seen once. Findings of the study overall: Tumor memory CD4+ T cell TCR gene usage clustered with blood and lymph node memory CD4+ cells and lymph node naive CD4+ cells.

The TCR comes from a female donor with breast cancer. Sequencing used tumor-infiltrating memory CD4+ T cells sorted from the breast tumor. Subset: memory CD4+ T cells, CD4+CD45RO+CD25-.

CDR3: CSARDRLAGGHGELFF. The CDR3 DNA sequence: TGCAGTGCTAGAGATCGTTTAGCGGGAGGGCACGGGGAGCTGTTTTTT. This sequence joins TRBV20-1 and TRBJ2-2, with 11 bases aligning to TRBD2. Trimming cost V 0 bases and J 7 bases; bases outside gene matches: 7. CDR3 size: 16 residues. The germline gives CDR1 DFQATT, CDR2 SNEGSKA (reference sequence).